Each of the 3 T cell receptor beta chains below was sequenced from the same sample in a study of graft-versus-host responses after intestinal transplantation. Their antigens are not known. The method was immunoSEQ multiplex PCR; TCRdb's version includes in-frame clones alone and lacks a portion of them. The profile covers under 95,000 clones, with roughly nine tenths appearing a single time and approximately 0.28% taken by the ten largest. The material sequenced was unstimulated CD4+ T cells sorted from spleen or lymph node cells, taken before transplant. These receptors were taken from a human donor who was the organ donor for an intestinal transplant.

Here the CDR3 DNA reads TGCGCCAGCAGTACGGTCCCTACCACTGAAGCTTTCTTT. This gives the protein CASSTVPTTEAFF. V is TRBV5-1 and J is TRBJ1-1, with unresolved D. Trimming pared 5 bases from V and 4 bases from J, leaving 12 bases between. CDR3 size: 13 residues. CDR1 is SGHRS, CDR2 YFSETQ, per germline.

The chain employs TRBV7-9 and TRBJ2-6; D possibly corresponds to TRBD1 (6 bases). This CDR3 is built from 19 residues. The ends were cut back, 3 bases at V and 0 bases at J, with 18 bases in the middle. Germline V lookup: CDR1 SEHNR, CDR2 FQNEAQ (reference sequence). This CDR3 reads CASSFWLTGRNSGANVLTF. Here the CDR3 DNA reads TGTGCCAGCAGCTTCTGGTTAACAGGGAGAAACTCTGGGGCCAACGTCCTGACTTTC.

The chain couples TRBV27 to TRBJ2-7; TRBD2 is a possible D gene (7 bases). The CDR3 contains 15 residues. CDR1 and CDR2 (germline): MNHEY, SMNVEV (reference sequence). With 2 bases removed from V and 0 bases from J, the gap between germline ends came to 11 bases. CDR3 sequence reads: CASSLGGASSYEQYF. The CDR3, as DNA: TGTGCCAGCAGTTTAGGGGGGGCGTCCTCCTACGAGCAGTACTTC.